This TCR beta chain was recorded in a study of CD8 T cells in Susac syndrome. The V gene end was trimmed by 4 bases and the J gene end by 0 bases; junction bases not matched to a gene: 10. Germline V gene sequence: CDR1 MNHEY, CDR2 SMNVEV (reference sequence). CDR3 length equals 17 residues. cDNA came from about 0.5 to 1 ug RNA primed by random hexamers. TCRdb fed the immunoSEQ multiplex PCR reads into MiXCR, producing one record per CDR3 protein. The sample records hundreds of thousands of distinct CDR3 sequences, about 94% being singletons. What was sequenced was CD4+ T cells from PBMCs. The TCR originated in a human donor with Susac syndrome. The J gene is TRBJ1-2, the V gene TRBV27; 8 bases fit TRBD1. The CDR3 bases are TGTGCCAGCAGTTCAAGGACAGGGCCTAATTCTAACTATGGCTACACCTTC. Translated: CASSSRTGPNSNYGYTF.